The TCR beta chain described here comes from a study of Graves' ophthalmopathy and Graves' hyperthyroidism. In the study overall: Sampling took place at initial diagnosis, with peripheral blood obtained before any treatment. Study-wide results and caveats: A 13-signature model separated ophthalmopathy from stable hyperthyroidism, reaching about 90% sensitivity and roughly 81% specificity cross-validated. Sensitivity reached roughly 70% and specificity under 85% when the model predicted ophthalmopathy progression.

Amplifying from RNA transcripts, the study obtained TCR beta CDR3 regions. RT-PCR was first run with HTBI primers, then multiplex PCR in a second round. One entry per CDR3 protein, called by TCRdb with MiXCR from the multiplex PCR reads. The sample lists around 340,000 distinct CDR3 sequences, 17% seen once, with approximately 13% in the top ten. This clonotype has ten or more counts. Its antigen is unknown. The specimen was peripheral blood. The receptor was isolated from an adult man with Graves' ophthalmopathy.

The CDR3 DNA reads TGCGCCAGCAGCAACGCCGTCTCGGGGACTGAAGCTTTCTTT. It translates to CASSNAVSGTEAFF. The chain has TRBV5-1 and TRBJ1-1, with D unresolved. CDR3 length equals 14 residues. Trimming pared 4 bases from V and 5 bases from J, leaving 15 bases between. The germline V gene encodes CDR1 SGHRS and CDR2 YFSETQ.